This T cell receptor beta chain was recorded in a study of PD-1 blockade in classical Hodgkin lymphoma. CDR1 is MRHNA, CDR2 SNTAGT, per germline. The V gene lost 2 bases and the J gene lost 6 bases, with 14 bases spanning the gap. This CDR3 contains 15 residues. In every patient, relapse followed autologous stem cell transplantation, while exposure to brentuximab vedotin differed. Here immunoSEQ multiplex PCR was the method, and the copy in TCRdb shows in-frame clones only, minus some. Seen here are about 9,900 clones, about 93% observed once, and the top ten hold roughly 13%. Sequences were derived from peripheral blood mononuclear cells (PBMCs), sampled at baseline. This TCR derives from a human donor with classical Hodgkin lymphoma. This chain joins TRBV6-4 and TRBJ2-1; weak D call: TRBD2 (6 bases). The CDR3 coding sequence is TGTGCCAGCAGTGACGAGCGGGTAGCGCCCAATGAGCAGTTCTTC. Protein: CASSDERVAPNEQFF.